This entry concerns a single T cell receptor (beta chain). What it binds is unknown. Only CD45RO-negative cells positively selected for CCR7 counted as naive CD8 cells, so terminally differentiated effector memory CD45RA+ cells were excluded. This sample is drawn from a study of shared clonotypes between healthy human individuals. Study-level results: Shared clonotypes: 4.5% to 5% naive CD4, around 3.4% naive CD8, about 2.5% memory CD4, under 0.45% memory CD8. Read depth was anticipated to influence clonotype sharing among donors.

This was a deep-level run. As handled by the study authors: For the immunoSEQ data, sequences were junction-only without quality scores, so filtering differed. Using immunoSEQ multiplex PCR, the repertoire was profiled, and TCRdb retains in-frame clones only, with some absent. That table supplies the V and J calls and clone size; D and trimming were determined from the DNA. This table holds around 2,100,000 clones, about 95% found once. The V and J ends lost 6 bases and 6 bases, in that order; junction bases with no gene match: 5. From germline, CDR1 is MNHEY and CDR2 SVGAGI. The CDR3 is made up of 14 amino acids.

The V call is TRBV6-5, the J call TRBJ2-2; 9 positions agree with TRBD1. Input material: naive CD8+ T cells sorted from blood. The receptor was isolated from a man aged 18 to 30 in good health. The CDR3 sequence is CASSSGQGPGELFF. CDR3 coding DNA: TGTGCCAGCAGCTCGGGACAGGGTCCCGGGGAGCTGTTTTTT.